The following is a T cell receptor beta chain sequence with its context. Original data processing: Estimation of nucleated cell counts was performed using reference gene primer amplification. Using immunoSEQ multiplex PCR, the repertoire was profiled, and TCRdb retains in-frame clones only, with some absent. From that table come the V and J calls and clone size; the DNA was used to work out D and trimming. Found here are 180,000 or so clones, 80% to 90% of them singletons; the top ten hold around 11%. The sample belongs to a study of blood T cell repertoires in COVID-19. Study information: The samples span acute and convalescent COVID-19 from the United States, Italy and Spain. PBMCs, B-cell-depleted T cells, or T cells provided the cDNA or gDNA that made up the material.

V lost 1 base and J 9 bases, leaving 15 bases between the germline ends. Germline V gives CDR1 SGHTA, CDR2 FQGNSA. The CDR3 has 14 residues. Seattle-derived patients entered the study during active infection and were followed longitudinally. What was sequenced was peripheral blood. This chain joins TRBV7-2 and TRBJ2-5; D call uncertain. This receptor was obtained from a woman aged 80 or older with COVID-19, enrolled during active disease. In DNA, the CDR3 is TGTGCCAGCAGCTTAGTTCTCCCCAACATGGCCCAGTACTTC. Its translation: CASSLVLPNMAQYF.